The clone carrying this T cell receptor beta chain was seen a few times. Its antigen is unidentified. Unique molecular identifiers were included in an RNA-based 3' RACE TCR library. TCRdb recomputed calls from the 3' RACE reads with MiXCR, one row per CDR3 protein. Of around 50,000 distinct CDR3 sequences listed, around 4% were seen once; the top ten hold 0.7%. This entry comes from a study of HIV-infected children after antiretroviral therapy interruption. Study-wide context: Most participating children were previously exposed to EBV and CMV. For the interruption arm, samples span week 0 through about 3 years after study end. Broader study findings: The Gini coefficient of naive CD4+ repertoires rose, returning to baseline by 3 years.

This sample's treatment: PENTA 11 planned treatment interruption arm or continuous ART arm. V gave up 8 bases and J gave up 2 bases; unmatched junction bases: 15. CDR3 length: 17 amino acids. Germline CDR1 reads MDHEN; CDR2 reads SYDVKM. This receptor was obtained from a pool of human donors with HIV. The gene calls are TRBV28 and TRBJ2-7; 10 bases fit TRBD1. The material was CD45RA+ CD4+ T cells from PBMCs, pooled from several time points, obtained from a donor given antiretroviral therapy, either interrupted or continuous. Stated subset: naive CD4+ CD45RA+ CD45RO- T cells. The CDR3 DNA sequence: TGTGCCAGCGGGGGACAGGGGCGGCAGCGAGGGACCTACGAGCAGTACTTC. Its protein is CASGGQGRQRGTYEQYF.